The sequence of this T cell receptor (beta chain) was determined in a study of identical twins. The study, taken as a whole, reports: The degree of excess twin sharing was weaker in beta out-of-frame sequences.

A universal primer site was incorporated via template switching, and the cDNA contained unique molecular identifiers. TCRdb reanalysed the 5' RACE reads using MiXCR and keeps one entry per CDR3 protein. Among 200,000 to 250,000 distinct CDR3 sequences listed, roughly 13% were seen once. Healthy Caucasians alone served as donors. CDR3 length: 14 residues. From germline, CDR1 is GTSNPN and CDR2 SVGIG (reference sequence). Deletions cut 2 bases from V and 4 bases from J, with 13 bases between. This clonotype was observed a few times. What it recognizes is unknown. The chain combines TRBV30 with TRBJ2-3, with D tentatively TRBD2 (6 bases). The TCR comes from a woman aged 18-35 years in good health. The sample comprised memory (CD45RO+) T cells sorted from blood. The CDR3 sequence is CAWSPDYRPDTQYF. The CDR3 DNA sequence: TGTGCCTGGAGTCCGGACTACAGGCCAGATACGCAGTATTTT.